This T cell receptor (beta chain) was observed in a study of T cells in Graves' hyperthyroidism and ophthalmopathy (dated by TCRdb to 2018 to 2020). Context from the whole study: Peripheral blood samples were taken at initial diagnosis, before any treatment was given. A discovery cohort of about 96 patients, roughly 43 with Graves' ophthalmopathy and approximately 55 with stable Graves' hyperthyroidism, was used to find distinguishing TCR V-J signatures. Prospective prediction of ophthalmopathy was tested in an independent validation cohort of fewer than 20 hyperthyroidism patients and some 17 patients who later progressed to ophthalmopathy. The 100 or so discovery patients were randomly split 7:3 into training and test sets. The study also compared thyroid tissue and blood T-cell repertoires from more than five Graves' hyperthyroidism patients. After blood sampling, hyperthyroidism patients were treated with methimazole at a starting dose of 30 mg daily, and ophthalmopathy patients were treated with high-dose intravenous methylprednisolone. TCR Vbeta CDR3 sequencing of 120 to 150 peripheral blood samples (approximately 44 ophthalmopathy, over 70 hyperthyroidism and roughly 17 progressor patients) is reported in the paper.

The TCR beta CDR3 regions were amplified from RNA transcripts. The TCR CDR3 was subjected to a first round of RT-PCR using the HTBI primer set and the Qiagen OneStep RT-PCR kit. A second multiplex PCR round built the libraries, followed by size selection and purification. The libraries were sequenced on an Illumina HiSeq2000 using paired-end 100 bp reads. The study's own analysis went as follows. SOAPnuke was used to process the raw data, with reads discarded if the reads contained adapters or uncalled bases, had a mean Phred below 15, or lacked an exact constant-primer or identifier match. High-quality paired reads were merged with COPE v1.2.5, and unique nucleotide sequences were defined as clonotypes. MiTCR v1.1 was used to align clonotypes to the IMGT TRBV, TRBD and TRBJ reference segments. The analysis included only V-J combinations with a frequency above 0.0001, which together covered approximately 99% of the repertoires. The TCS score was defined as F50 (clonal expansion) divided by E x V (chaos), with BLOSUM62-based TCRdist calculated between CDR3 peptides within each V-J. Welch's t-statistics and random forest reduced 514 V-J features to roughly 13, which were used in a naive Bayes classifier (R e1071). The Morisita-Horn index was used to measure how similar the thyroid and blood repertoires were. Clones were called with MiXCR by TCRdb after fastp trimmed the public reads at Q25, and only in-frame beta chains were retained. Rows with a matching CDR3 protein are joined into one entry that keeps the most common DNA and genes. TCRdb, not the authors, supplied the V and J calls. Across this sample there are about 840,000 distinct CDR3 sequences, with 38% seen only once. 8.9% of the sample lies in the top ten.

The germline V gene encodes CDR1 LNHNV and CDR2 YYDKDF (reference sequence). Relative to germline, V is 1 base shorter and J is 3 bases shorter, with 1 base between their ends. Taken from cysteine to phenylalanine, the CDR3 has 12 residues. Kept here is only the CDR3 DNA, which spans 36 bases and is read in frame from base 1. A patient counted as having stable Graves' hyperthyroidism if no progression to ophthalmopathy occurred over 18 months of follow-up. Hyperthyroidism patients were newly diagnosed, had a disease duration of under 2 months, and were aged 18 to 65 years. The study excluded patients with uncontrolled infections, other autoimmune diseases, pregnancy or lactation. Diagnoses relied on clinical symptoms, serum thyroxine and TRAb, thyroid ultrasound and orbital computed tomography. Ficoll-Paque density gradient centrifugation was used to isolate PBMCs from about 10 ml of fresh peripheral blood. Trizol reagent was used to extract total RNA, and RNA quality was then checked on an Agilent 2100 Bioanalyzer.

Points the paper makes about the study in general: No statistical method was used to fix the sample size in advance, and group allocation was not hidden from the investigators. Ophthalmopathy was separated from stable hyperthyroidism by a 13 V-J signature model, with over 85% sensitivity and about 81% specificity obtained in cross-validation and 80%/75% obtained in testing. In validation, the model predicted progression to ophthalmopathy with approximately 71% sensitivity and approximately 78% specificity, a median of 6.5 months before onset. Most expanded thyroid clonotypes (frequency above 0.001) were also detected in blood, a finding suggesting that blood repertoires may reflect thyroid immune responses.

To note about this clonotype: The clone's antigen remains unknown. No per-base quality is available; no much larger clone lies one base away.

The V and J segments used are TRBV15 and TRBJ2-1; the D gene lacks a confident call. Sequenced: blood. The sequence derives from a man younger than 35 with Graves' hyperthyroidism. The CDR3 sequence is CATSRVYNEQFF. The DNA reads TGTGCCACCAGCAGAGTCTACAATGAGCAGTTCTTC.